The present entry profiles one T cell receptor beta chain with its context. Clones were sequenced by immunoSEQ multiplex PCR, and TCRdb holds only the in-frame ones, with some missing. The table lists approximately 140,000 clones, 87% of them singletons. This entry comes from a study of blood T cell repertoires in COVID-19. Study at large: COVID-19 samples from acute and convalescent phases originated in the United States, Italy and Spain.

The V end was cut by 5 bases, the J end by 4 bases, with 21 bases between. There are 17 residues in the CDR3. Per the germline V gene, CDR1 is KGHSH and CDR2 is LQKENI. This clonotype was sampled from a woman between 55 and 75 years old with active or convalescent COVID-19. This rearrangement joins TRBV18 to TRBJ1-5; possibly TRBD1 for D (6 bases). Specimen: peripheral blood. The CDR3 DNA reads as TGTGCCAGCTCAGCCCAGGGAACAGGGAGGGGGAATCAGCCCCAGCATTTT. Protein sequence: CASSAQGTGRGNQPQHF.